Sequencing of this T cell receptor beta chain was carried out in a study of T cell repertoires in cytomegalovirus infection. One entry per CDR3 protein, called by TCRdb with MiXCR from the reads. The repertoire holds about 500,000 distinct CDR3 sequences, with about 33% as singletons. This clonotype was found a few times. Its antigen is not identified. V was clipped by 0 bases and J by 6 bases; unmatched bases: 6. This CDR3 contains 15 residues. Germline lookup yields CDR1 SGHAT and CDR2 FQNNGV. Whole-study findings and limits: Clonotypes of TCR beta that were HLA-C-restricted and CMV-specific dominated the ex vivo response.

This receptor was obtained from a human donor in good health (CMV status not recorded). Some clones in this sample may be carry-over from other donors' samples. The chain joins TRBV11-2 to TRBJ1-2; 8 bases are shared with TRBD1. The sequenced sample was cultured PBMCs, obtained from culture after CMV antigen stimulation. This CDR3 reads CASSLDPTGVDGYTF. DNA for the CDR3: TGTGCCAGCAGCTTAGATCCGACAGGGGTCGATGGCTACACCTTC.